The present T cell receptor (beta chain) was sequenced within a study of OX40 agonist ivuxolimab in advanced cancers. Per the germline V gene, CDR1 is MNHNS and CDR2 is SASEGT. CDR3 length: 13 amino acids. V dropped 7 bases and J dropped 1 base, with 11 bases sitting between them. The data were produced by immunoSEQ multiplex PCR, yet TCRdb's version contains in-frame clones alone and is incomplete. The table includes 48,000 or so clones, approximately 84% detected once. This chain joins TRBV6-1 and TRBJ2-7; D might be TRBD1 (6 bases). The sequence was collected from an adult with an advanced solid tumor such as melanoma, head and neck, liver or kidney cancer. Material: CD4+ or CD8+ T cells sorted from blood, obtained in a trial of the OX40 agonist ivuxolimab. CDR3 bases: TGTGCCAGCACCCTGGGGGCATCCTACGAGCAGTACTTC. Translating gives CASTLGASYEQYF.